The entry below describes one T cell receptor (beta chain). The data derive from a study of T cell responses to AZD1222 COVID-19 vaccine. Some clones are missing from TCRdb's copy, which holds only in-frame ones; the method was immunoSEQ multiplex PCR. The sample holds 100,000 or so clones, roughly 90% seen once. Germline V gene lookup returns CDR1 SGHRS and CDR2 YFSETQ. The CDR3 is 15 residues long. V dropped 0 bases and J dropped 5 bases, with 14 bases sitting between them. Sequenced here: peripheral blood, sampled 28 days after the second AZD1222 dose. The origin of this receptor is an adult who received the AZD1222 COVID-19 vaccine. J is TRBJ1-2 and V is TRBV5-1; TRBD1 might be the D (5 bases). The CDR3 sequence: CASSLEAGRSYGYTF. CDR3 DNA sequence: TGCGCCAGCAGCTTGGAGGCAGGGAGGTCTTATGGCTACACCTTC.